These T cell receptor beta chains were read from a single sample in a study of cytomegalovirus exposure and HLA in healthy donors. Assay: immunoSEQ multiplex PCR; the TCRdb copy retains only in-frame clones and omits some. The sample yields about 130,000 clones, 76% seen once. The sample taken for sequencing was PBMCs. The receptors here all came from a man in his fifties or sixties in good health and CMV-seronegative. Both conserved end residues are part of each CDR3. The D gene is left open where the match is weak. Clone size appears in some rows only: once, few, many, or a class for an expanded clone.

v_call	d_call	j_call	clone_size	cdr3_nt	cdr3_aa
TRBV7-2	.	TRBJ2-2	.	TGTGCCAGTAGCTTCATTAACACCGGGGAGCTGTTTTTT	CASSFINTGELFF
TRBV20-1	.	TRBJ2-1	few	TGCAGTGCTGCAGGGGACAATGAGCAGTTCTTC	CSAAGDNEQFF
TRBV6-1	.	TRBJ1-5	once	TGTGCCAGCAGTGAATTGGAGTATAGCAATCAGCCCCAGCATTTT	CASSELEYSNQPQHF
TRBV2	TRBD1	TRBJ1-1	.	TGTGCCAGCATCCTAGACAGGGGTGCGGCTTTCTTT	CASILDRGAAFF
TRBV9	.	TRBJ1-1	.	TGTGCCAGCAGCGCCCACCATGGTGGGGGCGAAGCTTTCTTT	CASSAHHGGGEAFF
TRBV5-6	TRBD1	TRBJ2-6	.	TGTGCCAGCAGCTTGGACAGGGGGCTTGGGGCCAACGTCCTGACTTTC	CASSLDRGLGANVLTF
TRBV7-9	.	TRBJ1-2	.	TGTGCCAGCAGCTTCCGAGGGGGAAATTATGGCTACACCTTC	CASSFRGGNYGYTF
TRBV11-2	.	TRBJ2-1	.	TGTGCCAGCAGCTTAGAGTACAGTTTCAATGAGCAGTTCTTC	CASSLEYSFNEQFF
TRBV15	TRBD2	TRBJ2-2	.	TGTGCCACCAGCAGACCCTGGACTAGCGGGGGGGGGACCGGGGAGCTGTTTTTT	CATSRPWTSGGGTGELFF
TRBV15	.	TRBJ1-2	few	TGTGCCACCAGCAGAGATCGGAACTATGGCTACACCTTC	CATSRDRNYGYTF
TRBV2	.	TRBJ1-2	.	TGTGCCAGCAGTCCGGACACTTTTAACTATGGCTACACCTTC	CASSPDTFNYGYTF
TRBV19	TRBD1	TRBJ2-1	.	TGTGCCAGTAGTACAGGGACAGGGGGATACAATGAGCAGTTCTTC	CASSTGTGGYNEQFF
TRBV6-5	TRBD1	TRBJ1-2	.	TGTGCCAGCAAACGACAGGGGACTAACTATGGCTACACCTTC	CASKRQGTNYGYTF
TRBV19	TRBD1	TRBJ1-1	.	TGTGCCAGTAATTACAGGGGGAACACTGAAGCTTTCTTT	CASNYRGNTEAFF
TRBV4-3	TRBD1	TRBJ2-3	once	TGCGCCAGCAGCCCCCGAGCCAGCCGTGGACAGGGGCTCCCAGATACGCAGTATTTT	CASSPRASRGQGLPDTQYF
TRBV5-1	.	TRBJ1-1	.	TGCGCCAGTCGGGGAGAAACTGAAGCTTTCTTT	CASRGETEAFF
TRBV9	.	TRBJ2-7	.	TGTGCCAGCAGCGTCGGGCCCTCTCGGGCAGGGTTTTCTTACGAGCAGTACTTC	CASSVGPSRAGFSYEQYF
TRBV2	.	TRBJ2-5	once	TGTGCCAGCAGCACCGAGGGGGCGGGAATAGACTTC	CASSTEGAGIDF
TRBV4-2	TRBD1	TRBJ1-6	.	TGTGCCAGCAGCCACGAAACAGGGGTCGCCTATAATTCACCCCTCCACTTT	CASSHETGVAYNSPLHF
TRBV4-1	.	TRBJ1-5	.	TGCGCCAGCAGCCAAGTTCATAGCAATCAGCCCCAGCATTTT	CASSQVHSNQPQHF
TRBV25-1	.	TRBJ2-3	few	TGTGCCAGCAGTTATACAGGGTATACGCAGTATTTT	CASSYTGYTQYF
TRBV28	.	TRBJ2-2	few	TGTGCCAGCAGCAGGGACTCAACCGGGGAGCTGTTTTTT	CASSRDSTGELFF
TRBV5-1	.	TRBJ2-1	.	TGCGCCAGCAGCTTGGAATCCGGACGGGGGTACAATGAGCAGTTCTTC	CASSLESGRGYNEQFF
TRBV30	TRBD1	TRBJ1-1	.	TGTGCCTGGAGCGGAGGGGGCTGGGACACTGAAGCTTTCTTT	CAWSGGGWDTEAFF
TRBV28	.	TRBJ2-1	.	TGTGCCAGCAGTTATACGAGGAATGAGCAGTTCTTC	CASSYTRNEQFF
TRBV6-1	.	TRBJ1-1	.	TGTGCCAGCACCCTGGGGGCAAGGACTACTGAAGCTTTCTTT	CASTLGARTTEAFF
TRBV7-2	TRBD2	TRBJ2-1	once	TGTGCCAGCAGCTTAGTCTCCGGGGGGACCTACAATGAGCAGTTCTTC	CASSLVSGGTYNEQFF
TRBV5-1	.	TRBJ2-7	.	TGCGCCAGCAACCCCGGAGGGTGGGCAGGGGGCTACGAGCAGTACTTC	CASNPGGWAGGYEQYF
TRBV9	.	TRBJ1-5	.	TGTGCCAGCAGCGTGGATCAGGGTCCGCCCCAGCATTTT	CASSVDQGPPQHF
TRBV19	.	TRBJ1-3	.	TGTGCCAGTAGTATACTAGATCCTGGAAACACCATATATTTT	CASSILDPGNTIYF
TRBV19	TRBD2	TRBJ2-5	.	TGTGCCAGTAGAGGACTAGCGGAGACCCAGTACTTC	CASRGLAETQYF
TRBV5-4	TRBD1	TRBJ1-4	.	TGTGCCAGCAGCTGGGGACAGAAAGTTAATGAAAAACTGTTTTTT	CASSWGQKVNEKLFF
TRBV2	.	TRBJ2-5	.	TGTGCCAGCAGCAACAGCCAAGAGACCCAGTACTTC	CASSNSQETQYF
TRBV25-1	.	TRBJ2-5	.	TGTGCCAGCAGTGAAGAAGGGGATGGGGAGACCCAGTACTTC	CASSEEGDGETQYF
TRBV5-1	TRBD1	TRBJ2-1	.	TGCGCCAGCAGCCGCCAACCCGACAGGGCGAACGATGAGCAGTTCTTC	CASSRQPDRANDEQFF
TRBV5-1	TRBD1	TRBJ1-4	.	TGCGCCAGCACCCCGACAGGGGATGATAATGAAAAACTGTTTTTT	CASTPTGDDNEKLFF
TRBV7-6	.	TRBJ1-5	.	TGTGCCAGCAGATTCCCGGGAGGGCCCCAGCATTTT	CASRFPGGPQHF
TRBV4-3	.	TRBJ1-4	.	TGCGCCAGCAGCCCTCGGTTCGGTCCTAATGAAAAACTGTTTTTT	CASSPRFGPNEKLFF
TRBV7-2	.	TRBJ2-3	.	TGTGCCAGCAGCTCGAGGAGCAACACAGATACGCAGTATTTT	CASSSRSNTDTQYF
TRBV7-2	TRBD1	TRBJ1-2	.	TGTGCCAGCAGCTGGGACAGGGAAGCGAACTATGGCTACACCTTC	CASSWDREANYGYTF